A single sample gave rise to the 7 T cell receptor beta chains below, sequenced in a study of blood T cells in healthy people across ages. For the second PCR, which ran for about 7 to 12 cycles, a sample-barcoded 5' primer and a J-beta primer mix were used. TCRdb ran MiXCR on the 5' RACE reads and lists one entry per CDR3 protein. The data contain hundreds of thousands of distinct CDR3 sequences, about 46% of them singletons. Sequencing was carried out using blood. These receptors were taken from a man older than 75 in good health.

In this sample, this clonotype turned up many times. The rearrangement links TRBV6-6 to TRBJ2-1, with D uncertain. The germline V and J ends were trimmed by 6 bases and 2 bases, with 8 bases remaining between them. This CDR3 spans 13 amino acids. From germline, CDR1 is MNHNY and CDR2 SVGAGI (reference sequence). The CDR3 region is CASRDGTYNEQFF. The CDR3 DNA reads as TGTGCCAGCAGGGACGGCACCTACAATGAGCAGTTCTTC.

The rearrangement links TRBV29-1 to TRBJ2-2; TRBD2 matches at 8 bases. The ends lost 7 bases at V and 4 bases at J; junction bases unmatched: 5. Germline V gene sequence: CDR1 SQVTM, CDR2 ANQGSEA. The CDR3 extends over 13 amino acids. The CDR3 coding sequence is TGCAGCGCTTTTAGCGGGATCACCGGGGAGCTGTTTTTT. Translating gives CSAFSGITGELFF.

The table lists this clonotype with a few counts. The chain links TRBV28 to TRBJ2-1; the D is unclear. The germline V gene has CDR1 MDHEN and CDR2 SYDVKM. This CDR3 has 12 amino acids. Deletions cut 6 bases from V and 9 bases from J, with 12 bases between. CDR3 bases: TGTGCCAGCAGCTCAGAAGTAAGTGAGCAGTTCTTC. Its protein is CASSSEVSEQFF.

The rearrangement links TRBV20-1 to TRBJ1-1, with TRBD1 identical over 12 bases. This CDR3 has 16 amino acids. Germline trimming cut 3 bases from V and 0 bases from J; bases unmatched to any gene: 5. The V gene's germline CDR1 is DFQATT and CDR2 SNEGSKA (reference sequence). CDR3 DNA sequence: TGCAGTGCTAGGGGACAGGGGGCCCCCATGAACACTGAAGCTTTCTTT. As protein: CSARGQGAPMNTEAFF.

This clonotype was observed a handful of times. The junction differs from germline at one of its ends, possibly a read error. The genes are TRBV7-3 and TRBJ2-5; tentative D call: TRBD1 (6 bases). The CDR3 is 13 amino acids. Per germline, CDR1 SGHTA and CDR2 FQGTGA. CDR3: CASSRGAQETQYF. The CDR3 nucleotides read TGTGCTAGCAGCAGGGGTGCCCAAGAGACCCAGTACTTC.

A few counts support this clonotype. The rearrangement links TRBV12-3 or TRBV12-4 to TRBJ2-3; 12 bases match TRBD1. The trim removed 5 bases at V and 5 bases at J, leaving 8 bases unmatched. CDR3 length: 16 residues. The CDR3 nucleotides are TGTGCCAGCAGTCTGCCGGGGACAGGGGGCGTAGATACGCAGTATTTT. This translates into CASSLPGTGGVDTQYF.

The chain has TRBV7-2 and TRBJ1-4; D perhaps matches TRBD1 (5 bases). Trimming left V 2 bases short and J 0 bases short, with 10 bases between. This CDR3 region has 16 residues. CDR1 is SGHTA and CDR2 is FQGNSA in the germline V gene. CDR3 bases: TGTGCCAGCAGCTTAATCGGGGACTCAACTAATGAAAAACTGTTTTTT. Its protein is CASSLIGDSTNEKLFF.